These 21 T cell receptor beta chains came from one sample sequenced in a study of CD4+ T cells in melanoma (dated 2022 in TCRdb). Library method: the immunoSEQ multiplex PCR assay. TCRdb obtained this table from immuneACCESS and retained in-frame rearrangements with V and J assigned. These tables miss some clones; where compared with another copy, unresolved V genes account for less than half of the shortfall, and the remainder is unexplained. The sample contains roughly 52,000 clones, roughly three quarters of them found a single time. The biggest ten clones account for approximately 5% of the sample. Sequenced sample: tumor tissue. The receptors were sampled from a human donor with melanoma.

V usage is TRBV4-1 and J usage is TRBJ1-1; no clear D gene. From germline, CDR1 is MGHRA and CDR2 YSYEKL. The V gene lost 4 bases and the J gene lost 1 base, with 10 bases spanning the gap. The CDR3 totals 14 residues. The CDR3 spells CASSPAGRNTEAFF. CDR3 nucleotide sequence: TGCGCCAGCAGCCCTGCGGGAAGGAACACTGAAGCTTTCTTT.

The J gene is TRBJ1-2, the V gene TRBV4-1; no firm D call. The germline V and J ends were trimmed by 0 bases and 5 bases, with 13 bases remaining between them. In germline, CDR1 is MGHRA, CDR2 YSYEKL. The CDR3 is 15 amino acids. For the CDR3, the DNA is TGCGCCAGCAGCCAAGATAGCCCCGGAGCATATGGCTACACCTTC. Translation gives CASSQDSPGAYGYTF.

The CDR3, as DNA: TGCGCCAGCAGTCAGGATCAGGGAGGACCCTACGAGCAGTACTTC. Protein sequence: CASSQDQGGPYEQYF. The chain has TRBV5-1 and TRBJ2-7; D perhaps matches TRBD2 (6 bases). Germline-derived CDR1 and CDR2 are SGHRS and YFSETQ. There are 15 residues in the CDR3. V lost 5 bases and J 2 bases, leaving 17 bases between the germline ends. The variable domain in full, completed from reference TRBV5-1 and TRBJ2-7, reads KAGVTQTPRYLIKTRGQQVTLSCSPISGHRSVSWYQQTPGQGLQFLFEYFSETQRNKGNFPGRFSGRQFSNSRSEMNVSTLELGDSALYLCASSQDQGGPYEQYFGPGTRLTVT.

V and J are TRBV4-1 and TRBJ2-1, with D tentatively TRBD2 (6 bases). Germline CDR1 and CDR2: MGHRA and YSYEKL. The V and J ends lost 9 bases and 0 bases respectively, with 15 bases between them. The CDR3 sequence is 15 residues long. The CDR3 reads CASALADGSYNEQFF. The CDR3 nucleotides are TGCGCCAGTGCCTTAGCGGACGGCTCCTACAATGAGCAGTTCTTC.

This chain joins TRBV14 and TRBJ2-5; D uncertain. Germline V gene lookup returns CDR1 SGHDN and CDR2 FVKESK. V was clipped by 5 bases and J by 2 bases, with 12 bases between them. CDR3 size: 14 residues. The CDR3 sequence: CASSVTNRQETQYF. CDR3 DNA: TGTGCCAGCAGCGTTACCAACCGACAAGAGACCCAGTACTTC.

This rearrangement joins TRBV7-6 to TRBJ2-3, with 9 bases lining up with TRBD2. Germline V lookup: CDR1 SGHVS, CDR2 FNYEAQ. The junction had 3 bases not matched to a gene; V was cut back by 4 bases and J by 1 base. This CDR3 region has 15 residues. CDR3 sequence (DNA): TGTGCCAGCAGCTCCAGGACTAGCGGCACAGATACGCAGTATTTT. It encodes CASSSRTSGTDTQYF.

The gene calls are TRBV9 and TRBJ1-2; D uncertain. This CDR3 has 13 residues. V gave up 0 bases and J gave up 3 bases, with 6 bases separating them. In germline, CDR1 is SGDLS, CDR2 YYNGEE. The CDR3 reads CASSVDGDYGYTF. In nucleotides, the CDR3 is TGTGCCAGCAGCGTAGACGGGGACTATGGCTACACCTTC. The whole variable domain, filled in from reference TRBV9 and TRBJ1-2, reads DSGVTQTPKHLITATGQRVTLRCSPRSGDLSVYWYQQSLDQGLQFLIQYYNGEERAKGNILERFSAQQFPDLHSELNLSSLELGDSALYFCASSVDGDYGYTFGSGTRLTVV.

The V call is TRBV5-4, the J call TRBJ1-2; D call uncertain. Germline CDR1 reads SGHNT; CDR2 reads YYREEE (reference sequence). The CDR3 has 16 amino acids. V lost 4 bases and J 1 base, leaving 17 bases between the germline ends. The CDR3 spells CASSHAEAGFNYGYTF. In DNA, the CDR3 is TGTGCCAGCAGCCACGCGGAAGCAGGTTTTAACTATGGCTACACCTTC.

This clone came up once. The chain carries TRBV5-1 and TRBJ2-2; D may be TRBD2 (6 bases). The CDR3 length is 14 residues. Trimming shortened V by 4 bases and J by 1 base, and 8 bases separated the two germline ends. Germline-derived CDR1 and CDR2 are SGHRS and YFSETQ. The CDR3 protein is CASSPGVNTGELFF. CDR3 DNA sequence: TGCGCCAGCAGCCCGGGGGTGAACACCGGGGAGCTGTTTTTT.

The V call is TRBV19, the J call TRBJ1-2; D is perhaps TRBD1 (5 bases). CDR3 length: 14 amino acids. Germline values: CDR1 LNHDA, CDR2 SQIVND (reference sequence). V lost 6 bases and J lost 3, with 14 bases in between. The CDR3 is CASRTAGRDYGYTF. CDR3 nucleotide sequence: TGTGCCAGTAGGACGGCAGGGAGGGACTATGGCTACACCTTC.

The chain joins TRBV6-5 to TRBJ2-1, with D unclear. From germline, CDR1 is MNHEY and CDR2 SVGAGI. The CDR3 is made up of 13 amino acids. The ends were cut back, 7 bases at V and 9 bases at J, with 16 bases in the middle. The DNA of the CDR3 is TGTGCCAGCACCAACCCGGTAGCTCGTGAGCAGTTCTTC. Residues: CASTNPVAREQFF.

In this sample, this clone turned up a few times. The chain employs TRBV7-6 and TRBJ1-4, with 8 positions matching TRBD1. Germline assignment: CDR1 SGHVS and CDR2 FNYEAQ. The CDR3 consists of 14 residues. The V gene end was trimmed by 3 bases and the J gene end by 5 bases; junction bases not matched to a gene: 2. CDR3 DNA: TGTGCCAGCAGCTTGGACAGGGCCAATGAAAAACTGTTTTTT. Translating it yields CASSLDRANEKLFF.

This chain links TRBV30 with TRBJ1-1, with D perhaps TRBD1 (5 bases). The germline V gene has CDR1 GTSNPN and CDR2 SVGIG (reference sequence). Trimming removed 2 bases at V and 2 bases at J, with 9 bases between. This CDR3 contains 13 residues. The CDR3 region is CAWSPRVNTEAFF. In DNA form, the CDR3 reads TGTGCCTGGAGTCCCAGGGTCAACACTGAAGCTTTCTTT.

The CDR3 reads CASSLTSGGADEQFF. DNA for the CDR3: TGTGCCAGCAGTTTGACTAGCGGGGGGGCGGATGAGCAGTTCTTC. V gene TRBV28 combines with J gene TRBJ2-1; 14 bases match TRBD2. The trim removed 3 bases at V and 8 bases at J, leaving 3 bases unmatched. The CDR3 runs to 15 residues. Germline V gene lookup returns CDR1 MDHEN and CDR2 SYDVKM.

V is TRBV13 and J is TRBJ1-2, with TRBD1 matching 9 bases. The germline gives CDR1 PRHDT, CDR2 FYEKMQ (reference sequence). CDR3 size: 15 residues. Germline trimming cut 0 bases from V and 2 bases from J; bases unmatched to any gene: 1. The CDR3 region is CASSLGGTGNYGYTF. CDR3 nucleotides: TGTGCCAGCAGCTTAGGGGGGACAGGGAACTATGGCTACACCTTC.

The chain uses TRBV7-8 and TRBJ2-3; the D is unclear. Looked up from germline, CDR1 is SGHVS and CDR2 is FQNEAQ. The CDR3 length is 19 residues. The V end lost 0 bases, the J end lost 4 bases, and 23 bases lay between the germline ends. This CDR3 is CASSLALSYGMDWADTQYF. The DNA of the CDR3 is TGTGCCAGCAGCTTAGCGCTAAGCTACGGTATGGATTGGGCAGATACGCAGTATTTT.

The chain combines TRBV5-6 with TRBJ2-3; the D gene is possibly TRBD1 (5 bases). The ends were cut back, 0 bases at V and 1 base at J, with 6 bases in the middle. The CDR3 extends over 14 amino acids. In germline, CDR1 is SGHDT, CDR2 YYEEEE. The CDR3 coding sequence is TGTGCCAGCAGCTTGGGACAGCGCACAGATACGCAGTATTTT. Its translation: CASSLGQRTDTQYF.

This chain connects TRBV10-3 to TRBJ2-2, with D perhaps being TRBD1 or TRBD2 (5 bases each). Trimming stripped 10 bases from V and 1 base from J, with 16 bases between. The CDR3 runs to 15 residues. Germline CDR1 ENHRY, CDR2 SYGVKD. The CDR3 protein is CATWDRDLNTGELFF. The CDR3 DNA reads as TGTGCCACCTGGGACCGGGACCTGAACACCGGGGAGCTGTTTTTT.

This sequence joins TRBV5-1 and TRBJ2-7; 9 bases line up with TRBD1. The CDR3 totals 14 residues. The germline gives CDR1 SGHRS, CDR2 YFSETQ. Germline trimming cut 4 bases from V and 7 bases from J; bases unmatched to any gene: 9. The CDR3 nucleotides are TGCGCCAGCAGCACGGGACAGGGAGGGAAAGAGCAGTACTTC. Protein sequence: CASSTGQGGKEQYF.

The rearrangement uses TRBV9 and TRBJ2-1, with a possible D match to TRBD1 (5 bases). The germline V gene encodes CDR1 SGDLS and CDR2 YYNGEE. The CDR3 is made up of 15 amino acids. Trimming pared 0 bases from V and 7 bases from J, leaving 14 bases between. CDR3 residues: CASSVEEGAVNEQFF. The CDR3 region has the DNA TGTGCCAGCAGCGTAGAAGAAGGGGCTGTGAATGAGCAGTTCTTC. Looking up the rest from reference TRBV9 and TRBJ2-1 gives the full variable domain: DSGVTQTPKHLITATGQRVTLRCSPRSGDLSVYWYQQSLDQGLQFLIQYYNGEERAKGNILERFSAQQFPDLHSELNLSSLELGDSALYFCASSVEEGAVNEQFFGPGTRLTVL.

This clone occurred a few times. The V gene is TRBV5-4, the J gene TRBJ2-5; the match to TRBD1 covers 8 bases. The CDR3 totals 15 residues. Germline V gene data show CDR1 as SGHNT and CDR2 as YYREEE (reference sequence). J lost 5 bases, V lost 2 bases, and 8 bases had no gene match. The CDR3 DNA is TGTGCCAGCAGCTTCCCAGGGGGCGCCGGGGAGACCCAGTACTTC. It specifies CASSFPGGAGETQYF.